The 30 T cell receptor beta chains below come from one sample, sequenced in a study of OX40 agonist ivuxolimab in advanced cancers. Sequencing was performed with immunoSEQ multiplex PCR; in TCRdb, only in-frame clones are kept and a portion is missing. The repertoire holds about 44,000 clones, about 89% seen once, with about 30% in the top ten. The sequencing used CD4+ or CD8+ T cells sorted from blood, collected in a trial of the OX40 agonist ivuxolimab. Every receptor here comes from an adult with an advanced solid tumor such as melanoma, head and neck, liver or kidney cancer.

The gene calls are TRBV6-5 and TRBJ2-5, with 8 nucleotides matching TRBD1. V was pared by 2 bases and J by 5 bases, with 10 bases of the junction left unmatched. Germline CDR1 and CDR2: MNHEY and SVGAGI. The length of the CDR3 is 16 residues. CDR3 sequence: CASSYTSDRGGETQYF. The CDR3 nucleotides are TGTGCCAGCAGTTACACGAGCGACAGGGGCGGGGAGACCCAGTACTTC.

This chain's CDR3 is CASSLGQGEAFF. CDR3 sequence (DNA): TGTGCCAGCAGCTTAGGGCAGGGCGAAGCTTTCTTT. The chain combines TRBV7-9 with TRBJ1-1, with D maybe TRBD1 (5 bases). Germline lookup yields CDR1 SEHNR and CDR2 FQNEAQ (reference sequence). The CDR3 spans 12 residues. Trimming pared 1 base from V and 8 bases from J, leaving 8 bases between.

The chain employs TRBV7-9 and TRBJ2-3; D unresolved. The V gene lost 4 bases and the J gene lost 2 bases, with 10 bases spanning the gap. From germline, CDR1 is SEHNR and CDR2 FQNEAQ (reference sequence). The CDR3 loop spans 14 amino acids. The CDR3 region is CASSSPYYTDTQYF. The CDR3, as DNA: TGTGCCAGCAGCTCCCCTTATTACACAGATACGCAGTATTTT.

The chain has TRBV6-5 and TRBJ2-7; 8 nucleotides match TRBD2. The germline gives CDR1 MNHEY, CDR2 SVGAGI. V shed 7 bases, J shed 3 bases, and the junction held 5 bases outside the gene matches. There are 13 residues in the CDR3. In nucleotides, the CDR3 is TGTGCCAGCAAAAGAGCGGGAGACTACGAGCAGTACTTC. Its translation is CASKRAGDYEQYF.

This sequence joins TRBV6-1 and TRBJ2-2, with a possible D match to TRBD2 (6 bases). V was trimmed by 10 bases and J by 3 bases, leaving 18 bases between them. The germline gives CDR1 MNHNS, CDR2 SASEGT. There are 15 residues in the CDR3. The CDR3 here is CATLGTGEDTGELFF. CDR3 DNA: TGTGCCACCCTGGGGACGGGAGAAGACACCGGGGAGCTGTTTTTT.

The gene calls are TRBV19 and TRBJ2-3, with a weak D call TRBD1 (5 bases). The CDR3 length is 15 residues. Trimming removed 5 bases from V and 3 bases from J, with 15 bases in between. Germline assignment: CDR1 LNHDA and CDR2 SQIVND (reference sequence). CDR3 coding DNA: TGTGCCAGTAGTTCAGGACGCAGGGAAACAGATACGCAGTATTTT. Translation: CASSSGRRETDTQYF.

V and J are TRBV5-6 and TRBJ1-5; D gene uncertain. The CDR3 extends over 18 amino acids. The germline V gene has CDR1 SGHDT and CDR2 YYEEEE. Trimming took 1 base from V and 0 from J, leaving 17 bases between them. The CDR3 spells CASSLMSAAWASNQPQHF. CDR3 bases: TGTGCCAGCAGCTTGATGAGTGCAGCTTGGGCTAGCAATCAGCCCCAGCATTTT.

The CDR3 region has the DNA TGTGCCAGCAGCCTAATCACACCGGGCCGTAATGAAAAACTGTTTTTT. Translated, it gives CASSLITPGRNEKLFF. The rearrangement links TRBV5-6 to TRBJ1-4; D remains unclear. The CDR3 consists of 16 residues. Trimming cost V 4 bases and J 4 bases, with 17 bases left between them. CDR1 and CDR2 from the germline V gene are SGHDT and YYEEEE.

The chain employs TRBV19 and TRBJ2-7; possible D gene TRBD1, 6 bases. The CDR3 is 15 residues long. Germline CDR1 is LNHDA and CDR2 is SQIVND (reference sequence). V was shortened by 3 bases and J by 0 bases, with 12 bases between the two germline ends. The chain's CDR3 is CASSIMGASSYEQYF. Here the CDR3 DNA reads TGTGCCAGTAGTATTATGGGGGCAAGCTCCTACGAGCAGTACTTC.

In its sample, this clone was seen once. The CDR3 loop reads CASSPESRVREEGYTF. CDR3 nucleotide sequence: TGTGCCAGCAGCCCCGAAAGTAGGGTTCGAGAGGAGGGCTACACCTTC. J is TRBJ1-2 and V is TRBV13; no reliable D call. This CDR3 region has 16 residues. The germline V gene encodes CDR1 PRHDT and CDR2 FYEKMQ (reference sequence). V was trimmed by 5 bases and J by 8 bases, leaving 24 bases between them.

This rearrangement joins TRBV2 to TRBJ1-1, with 9 bases fitting TRBD1. Germline V gene sequence: CDR1 SNHLY, CDR2 FYNNEI. Trimming removed 2 bases from V and 6 bases from J; junction bases left unmatched: 10. This CDR3 spans 16 amino acids. CDR3 in DNA: TGTGCCAGCAGTGAATACGGGACAGGGCCTAAGGCTGAAGCTTTCTTT. Its translation: CASSEYGTGPKAEAFF. Full variable domain (rest looked up from reference TRBV2 and TRBJ1-1): EPEVTQTPSHQVTQMGQEVILRCVPISNHLYFYWYRQILGQKVEFLVSFYNNEISEKSEIFDDQFSVERPDGSNFTLKIRSTKLEDSAMYFCASSEYGTGPKAEAFFGQGTRLTVV.

The chain employs TRBV5-1 and TRBJ1-2, with D maybe TRBD1 (6 bases). V dropped 4 bases and J dropped 6 bases, with 13 bases sitting between them. The length of the CDR3 is 13 residues. Per the germline V gene, CDR1 is SGHRS and CDR2 is YFSETQ. The CDR3 region has the DNA TGCGCCAGCAGCCTAAGACAGGAGAATGGCTACACCTTC. Protein product: CASSLRQENGYTF.

The rearrangement uses TRBV2 and TRBJ2-1; 7 bases line up with TRBD2. J lost 7 bases, V lost 3 bases, and 6 bases had no gene match. This CDR3 spans 14 amino acids. Germline V lookup: CDR1 SNHLY, CDR2 FYNNEI. The CDR3 DNA reads as TGTGCCAGCAGTGAGGCTAGCGGACCTAATGAGCAGTTCTTC. Amino acid sequence: CASSEASGPNEQFF.

The V gene is TRBV28, the J gene TRBJ2-2; no definite D call. Trimming pared 5 bases from V and 6 bases from J, leaving 7 bases between. This CDR3 has 12 residues. Germline CDR1 reads MDHEN; CDR2 reads SYDVKM. DNA of the CDR3: TGTGCCAGCAGTCGTATAGCCGGGGAGCTGTTTTTT. As protein: CASSRIAGELFF. Based on the CDR3 plus reference TRBV28 and TRBJ2-2, the full variable domain is DVKVTQSSRYLVKRTGEKVFLECVQDMDHENMFWYRQDPGLGLRLIYFSYDVKMKEKGDIPEGYSVSREKKERFSLILESASTNQTSMYLCASSRIAGELFFGEGSRLTVL.

This chain joins TRBV19 and TRBJ2-7, with D possibly being TRBD1 or TRBD2 (5 bases each). Trimming pared 5 bases from V and 2 bases from J, leaving 13 bases between. This CDR3 is 14 amino acids long. In germline, CDR1 is LNHDA, CDR2 SQIVND (reference sequence). The CDR3: CASSAGTGAYEQYF. The DNA for the CDR3 is TGTGCCAGTAGTGCCGGGACCGGGGCCTACGAGCAGTACTTC.

This chain uses TRBV7-2 with TRBJ2-7; the D is unclear. V was pared by 4 bases and J by 0 bases, with 7 bases between. Germline CDR1 SGHTA, CDR2 FQGNSA. This CDR3 is built from 13 residues. The CDR3 protein is CASSSRLSYEQYF. CDR3 DNA: TGTGCCAGCAGCTCCCGACTCTCCTACGAGCAGTACTTC.

The chain couples TRBV5-1 to TRBJ1-2; TRBD1 matches at 9 bases. Per germline, CDR1 SGHRS and CDR2 YFSETQ. V was clipped by 3 bases and J by 4 bases; unmatched bases: 4. The CDR3 runs to 14 residues. The CDR3 protein is CASSSEGQGYGYTF. The CDR3 DNA sequence: TGCGCCAGCAGCTCGGAGGGACAGGGCTATGGCTACACCTTC.

The CDR3 sequence is CASSLWGISSYNEQFF. The CDR3 bases are TGTGCCAGCAGTTTATGGGGGATTAGCTCCTACAATGAGCAGTTCTTC. This chain joins TRBV27 and TRBJ2-1; D may match TRBD1 or TRBD2 (5 bases each). In germline, CDR1 is MNHEY, CDR2 SMNVEV (reference sequence). Deletions cut 1 base from V and 0 bases from J, with 10 bases between. The CDR3 totals 16 residues.

The chain uses TRBV7-2 and TRBJ2-3; either TRBD1 or TRBD2 may supply D (5 bases each). Between the trimmed V and J ends, which lost 5 bases and 5 bases, there was a span of 17 bases. CDR3 length equals 15 residues. Germline V gene lookup returns CDR1 SGHTA and CDR2 FQGNSA. The CDR3 sequence is CASSPWGYSVDTQYF. Written as DNA, the CDR3 is TGTGCCAGCAGCCCTTGGGGGTATTCAGTAGATACGCAGTATTTT.

Concerning this clone: One end of the junction fails to match germline, which may point to a read error. The CDR3 region has the DNA TGTGCCAGCAGCGTAGACCAGCGGGAGCACGAACAGTACTTC. Residues: CASSVDQREHEQYF. The genes are TRBV9 and TRBJ2-7, with TRBD2 identical over 8 bases. Germline V gene sequence: CDR1 SGDLS, CDR2 YYNGEE. The CDR3 is 14 amino acids.

This chain links TRBV27 with TRBJ2-2; tentative D call: TRBD2 (5 bases). There are 14 residues in the CDR3. Germline V CDR1 and CDR2: MNHEY, SMNVEV (reference sequence). V lost 8 bases and J 7 bases, leaving 17 bases between the germline ends. The CDR3 DNA reads TGTGCCAGCGCCTTGGCGGGCGGAGGCGGGGAGCTGTTTTTT. It is translated as CASALAGGGGELFF.

This chain joins TRBV30 and TRBJ2-7; D unresolved. This CDR3 region has 13 residues. V dropped 4 bases and J dropped 2 bases, with 12 bases sitting between them. Germline V CDR1 and CDR2: GTSNPN, SVGIG (reference sequence). The CDR3 DNA follows: TGTGCCTGGACCCGGAACAGTCCCTACGAGCAGTACTTC. Encoded protein: CAWTRNSPYEQYF.

The chain employs TRBV7-9 and TRBJ2-6, with unresolved D. There are 14 residues in the CDR3. The germline gives CDR1 SEHNR, CDR2 FQNEAQ (reference sequence). V dropped 3 bases and J dropped 4 bases, with 7 bases sitting between them. The CDR3 reads CASSLDAGANVLTF. For the CDR3, the DNA is TGTGCCAGCAGCTTGGATGCCGGGGCCAACGTCCTGACTTTC. The full variable domain, its missing parts supplied by reference TRBV7-9 and TRBJ2-6, is DTGVSQNPRHKITKRGQNVTFRCDPISEHNRLYWYRQTLGQGPEFLTYFQNEAQLEKSRLLSDRFSAERPKGSFSTLEIQRTEQGDSAMYLCASSLDAGANVLTFGAGSRLTVL.

The rearrangement joins TRBV10-3 to TRBJ1-5; TRBD1 agrees at 10 bases. CDR1 and CDR2 from the germline V gene are ENHRY and SYGVKD. V shed 8 bases, J shed 4 bases, and the junction held 2 bases outside the gene matches. The CDR3 is 13 amino acids. CDR3 region: CAIGQGENQPQHF. CDR3 sequence (DNA): TGTGCCATCGGACAGGGGGAAAATCAGCCCCAGCATTTT.

The chain recombines TRBV27 with TRBJ2-2; tentatively, D is TRBD1 (6 bases). Germline assignment: CDR1 MNHEY and CDR2 SMNVEV (reference sequence). The CDR3 spans 17 residues. Deletions cut 1 base from V and 4 bases from J, with 16 bases between. The CDR3 coding sequence is TGTGCCAGCAGTTTATTGAGACAGGATCGGAGCACCGGGGAGCTGTTTTTT. Its translation: CASSLLRQDRSTGELFF.

The genes are TRBV6-1 and TRBJ2-1; TRBD2 aligns across 10 bases. Germline V gives CDR1 MNHNS, CDR2 SASEGT. The CDR3 runs 17 residues. With 4 bases clipped from V and 6 bases from J, the junction kept 12 bases outside the gene matches. In DNA, the CDR3 is TGTGCCAGCAGTGCAAGAGGACTAGCGGCCGACACCAATGAGCAGTTCTTC. This translates into CASSARGLAADTNEQFF.

The CDR3 sequence: CASSPGQGNTEAFF. Here the CDR3 DNA reads TGTGCCAGCAGCCCGGGACAGGGCAACACTGAAGCTTTCTTT. The chain uses TRBV2 and TRBJ1-1; TRBD1 agrees at 9 bases. Per the germline V gene, CDR1 is SNHLY and CDR2 is FYNNEI. There are 14 residues in the CDR3. Germline trimming cut 6 bases from V and 2 bases from J; bases unmatched to any gene: 4.

The CDR3 loop reads CASSETGWYNEQFF. The CDR3 region has the DNA TGTGCCAGCAGTGAAACCGGTTGGTACAATGAGCAGTTCTTC. The chain carries TRBV28 and TRBJ2-1; D uncertain. With 5 bases removed from V and 4 bases from J, the gap between germline ends came to 12 bases. The CDR3 sequence is 14 residues long. Germline values: CDR1 MDHEN, CDR2 SYDVKM.

The V and J genes are TRBV10-3 and TRBJ2-7; D call uncertain. Germline V lookup: CDR1 ENHRY, CDR2 SYGVKD. The CDR3 is 14 residues long. V was trimmed by 0 bases and J by 2 bases, leaving 8 bases between them. The DNA of the CDR3 is TGTGCCATCAGTGAGTCGTTACTAACCTACGAGCAGTACTTC. This sequence encodes CAISESLLTYEQYF.

The chain links TRBV9 to TRBJ1-2, with 7 bases identical to TRBD1. The CDR3 runs 14 residues. Germline lookup yields CDR1 SGDLS and CDR2 YYNGEE. Losses at the gene ends were 0 bases for V and 6 bases for J; bases not matched to a gene: 5. The CDR3 spells CASSVGDRGHGYTF. The CDR3 nucleotides read TGTGCCAGCAGCGTAGGGGACAGAGGCCATGGCTACACCTTC. The whole variable domain, remainder taken from reference TRBV9 and TRBJ1-2, is DSGVTQTPKHLITATGQRVTLRCSPRSGDLSVYWYQQSLDQGLQFLIQYYNGEERAKGNILERFSAQQFPDLHSELNLSSLELGDSALYFCASSVGDRGHGYTFGSGTRLTVV.